The 28 T cell receptor beta chains below were found in one sample sequenced in a study of cytomegalovirus exposure and HLA in healthy donors. Primers for the PCR totalled 60 Vbeta and 13 Jbeta. Sequencing used immunoSEQ multiplex PCR; TCRdb keeps in-frame clones, though not all of them. Of 200,000 to 250,000 clones listed, 55% to 75% are singletons. Sequences were obtained from PBMCs. The receptors stem from a man aged 40-49 years in good health and CMV-seropositive.

The sample holds a few counts of this clone. The chain employs TRBV18 and TRBJ2-3, with a possible D match to TRBD2 (5 bases). Germline V lookup: CDR1 KGHSH, CDR2 LQKENI. This CDR3 region has 13 residues. The V gene lost 3 bases and the J gene lost 6 bases, with 10 bases spanning the gap. In DNA, the CDR3 is TGTGCCAGCTCACCCGGACTCTCCGATACGCAGTATTTT. Amino acid sequence: CASSPGLSDTQYF.

The chain couples TRBV5-1 to TRBJ1-5; maybe TRBD1 (5 bases). Between the trimmed V and J ends, which lost 5 bases and 0 bases, there was a span of 12 bases. Germline-derived CDR1 and CDR2 are SGHRS and YFSETQ. This CDR3 spans 15 amino acids. The CDR3 DNA follows: TGCGCCAGCAGGCCCGGGGGAAATAGCAATCAGCCCCAGCATTTT. As protein: CASRPGGNSNQPQHF.

CDR3 nucleotide sequence: TGTGCCAGCTCACCGAGCGGGGGCAAGTCCTACGAGCAGTACTTC. Residues: CASSPSGGKSYEQYF. V usage is TRBV18 and J usage is TRBJ2-7; 8 bases line up with TRBD2. CDR3 size: 15 residues. Germline V gives CDR1 KGHSH, CDR2 LQKENI. V lost 3 bases to trimming and J lost 1 base; unmatched junction nucleotides: 5.

The chain is built from TRBV7-8 and TRBJ2-5; D ambiguous. In germline, CDR1 is SGHVS, CDR2 FQNEAQ. Between the trimmed V and J ends, which lost 5 bases and 1 base, there was a span of 23 bases. The CDR3 consists of 18 residues. CDR3 in DNA: TGTGCCAGCAGCCGGCGGAGAGGAGTCGCTAGATCCCAAGAGACCCAGTACTTC. It encodes CASSRRRGVARSQETQYF.

This clone has more than one count but fewer than ten. The chain combines TRBV5-1 with TRBJ1-3, with D hard to call. The CDR3 spans 13 residues. Between the trimmed V and J ends, which lost 5 bases and 1 base, there was a span of 7 bases. Germline V lookup: CDR1 SGHRS, CDR2 YFSETQ. In DNA, the CDR3 is TGCGCCAGCAGTTACGGGTCTGGAAACACCATATATTTT. Amino acid sequence: CASSYGSGNTIYF.

CDR3 nucleotide sequence: TGTGCCAGCACCTGGGGGGGGCGGACCAGCTCTGGAAACACCATATATTTT. Protein: CASTWGGRTSSGNTIYF. J is TRBJ1-3 and V is TRBV11-2; tentative D call: TRBD1 (6 bases). The germline V gene has CDR1 SGHAT and CDR2 FQNNGV. V dropped 7 bases and J dropped 0 bases, with 19 bases sitting between them. The CDR3 is 17 amino acids.

This chain links TRBV10-3 with TRBJ1-1; no clear D gene. Trimming cost V 6 bases and J 3 bases, with 14 bases left between them. The CDR3 has 14 residues. The germline V gene encodes CDR1 ENHRY and CDR2 SYGVKD. The CDR3, as DNA: TGTGCCATCAGATCCCCTGCAGCGGACACTGAAGCTTTCTTT. Residues: CAIRSPAADTEAFF.

V usage is TRBV19 and J usage is TRBJ1-4; 8 nucleotides align to TRBD1. Germline V gene data show CDR1 as LNHDA and CDR2 as SQIVND (reference sequence). This CDR3 contains 13 residues. J was trimmed by 2 bases and V by 11 bases; bases with no gene match: 4. CDR3 DNA sequence: TGTGCCTCTAGACAGGGGACTAATGAAAAACTGTTTTTT. It specifies CASRQGTNEKLFF.

V usage is TRBV19 and J usage is TRBJ2-3; the match to TRBD2 covers 8 bases. From germline, CDR1 is LNHDA and CDR2 SQIVND (reference sequence). The CDR3 is 16 residues long. V lost 6 bases to trimming and J lost 4 bases; unmatched junction nucleotides: 12. The CDR3 loop reads CASRGGRGGFADTQYF. CDR3 nucleotide sequence: TGTGCCAGTAGAGGAGGACGGGGGGGCTTCGCAGATACGCAGTATTTT.

This clone was detected only a few times. This chain uses TRBV6-4 with TRBJ1-1; the match to TRBD1 covers 7 bases. Germline assignment: CDR1 MRHNA and CDR2 SNTAGT. The CDR3 extends over 14 amino acids. J gave up 1 base and V 2 bases, and 1 base lay outside the gene matches. CDR3 sequence (DNA): TGTGCCAGCAGTGACCGGGACAGGAACACTGAAGCTTTCTTT. As protein: CASSDRDRNTEAFF.

This clone was recorded only once. The rearrangement links TRBV2 to TRBJ2-5, with TRBD2 identical over 7 bases. The CDR3 contains 14 residues. Per germline, CDR1 SNHLY and CDR2 FYNNEI. V shed 2 bases, J shed 2 bases, and the junction held 2 bases outside the gene matches. CDR3 region: CASSEPGGQETQYF. The CDR3 bases are TGTGCCAGCAGTGAACCCGGGGGGCAAGAGACCCAGTACTTC.

The chain carries TRBV5-1 and TRBJ1-6, with 7 bases identical to TRBD1. This CDR3 contains 15 residues. Per the germline V gene, CDR1 is SGHRS and CDR2 is YFSETQ. The V and J ends lost 4 bases and 8 bases, in that order; junction bases with no gene match: 9. The CDR3 sequence: CASSGDSSLYSPLHF. The CDR3 DNA reads as TGCGCCAGCAGCGGGGACAGTTCCCTTTATTCACCCCTCCACTTT. Supplemented by reference TRBV5-1 and TRBJ1-6, the full variable domain reads KAGVTQTPRYLIKTRGQQVTLSCSPISGHRSVSWYQQTPGQGLQFLFEYFSETQRNKGNFPGRFSGRQFSNSRSEMNVSTLELGDSALYLCASSGDSSLYSPLHFGNGTRLTVT.

This rearrangement joins TRBV9 to TRBJ2-1, with TRBD2 identical over 8 bases. Germline V lookup: CDR1 SGDLS, CDR2 YYNGEE. V lost 4 bases and J lost 0; bases outside the gene matches: 3. This CDR3 has 15 amino acids. For the CDR3, the DNA is TGTGCCAGCAGCAGTAGCGGGACCTCCTACAATGAGCAGTTCTTC. It specifies CASSSSGTSYNEQFF.

The gene calls are TRBV19 and TRBJ1-5; 9 nucleotides match TRBD1. This CDR3 comprises 15 residues. Losses at the gene ends were 4 bases for V and 5 bases for J; bases not matched to a gene: 6. Germline CDR1 LNHDA, CDR2 SQIVND (reference sequence). CDR3 in DNA: TGTGCCAGTAGTACGGGACAGGGAACTGATCAGCCCCAGCATTTT. Its protein product is CASSTGQGTDQPQHF. Combining the CDR3 with reference TRBV19 and TRBJ1-5 gives the whole variable domain DGGITQSPKYLFRKEGQNVTLSCEQNLNHDAMYWYRQDPGQGLRLIYYSQIVNDFQKGDIAEGYSVSREKKESFPLTVTSAQKNPTAFYLCASSTGQGTDQPQHFGDGTRLSIL.

This chain joins TRBV21-1 and TRBJ2-1; the DNA was not used to check the table's D call, TRBD1. TRBV21-1 constitutes a pseudogene. CDR3 size: 15 residues. CDR3 region: CASSKTGILGYEQFF. CDR3 bases: TGTGCCAGCAGCAAAACAGGGATTCTAGGTTATGAGCAGTTCTTC.

The sample holds one count of this clone. This CDR3 is also generated by other DNA sequences in the sample. The chain recombines TRBV5-6 with TRBJ2-5; TRBD2 might be the D (6 bases). CDR3 length: 14 amino acids. V was trimmed by 4 bases and J by 5 bases, leaving 15 bases between them. The germline CDR1 and CDR2 sequences are SGHDT and YYEEEE. CDR3 residues: CASSLGRGYETQYF. CDR3 nucleotides: TGTGCCAGCAGCCTCGGCCGGGGGTACGAGACCCAGTACTTC. The full variable domain, completed using reference TRBV5-6 and TRBJ2-5, is DAGVTQSPTHLIKTRGQQVTLRCSPKSGHDTVSWYQQALGQGPQFIFQYYEEEERQRGNFPDRFSGHQFPNYSSELNVNALLLGDSALYLCASSLGRGYETQYFGPGTRLLVL.

This chain connects TRBV5-1 to TRBJ1-1, with 7 bases that match TRBD1. Looked up from germline, CDR1 is SGHRS and CDR2 is YFSETQ. V gave up 4 bases and J gave up 0 bases; unmatched junction bases: 3. This CDR3 region has 14 residues. This CDR3 is CASSPGQVNTEAFF. DNA of the CDR3: TGCGCCAGCAGCCCCGGACAGGTGAACACTGAAGCTTTCTTT.

This clone was observed a handful of times. The V call is TRBV11-2, the J call TRBJ2-7, with a tentative D call TRBD1 (6 bases). The CDR3 contains 14 residues. Germline V gene lookup returns CDR1 SGHAT and CDR2 FQNNGV. V lost 3 bases and J lost 1, with 10 bases in between. The CDR3 spells CASSFRGLSYEQYF. The CDR3 DNA follows: TGTGCCAGCAGCTTCAGGGGCCTTTCCTACGAGCAGTACTTC.

This chain links TRBV5-1 with TRBJ1-1; weak D call: TRBD1 (6 bases). Germline CDR1 reads SGHRS; CDR2 reads YFSETQ. The CDR3 consists of 15 residues. Trimming stripped 0 bases from V and 1 base from J, with 10 bases between. CDR3 residues: CASSLGTGWNTEAFF. The CDR3 DNA reads as TGCGCCAGCAGCTTGGGAACAGGGTGGAACACTGAAGCTTTCTTT.

This clone was seen once. This chain links TRBV9 with TRBJ2-7, with D maybe TRBD2 (6 bases). V was pared by 4 bases and J by 2 bases, with 19 bases between. The CDR3 contains 16 residues. Germline V gene data show CDR1 as SGDLS and CDR2 as YYNGEE. The CDR3 coding sequence is TGTGCCAGCAGCCCCGGAGGGGTTTCTTGGCCCTACGAGCAGTACTTC. It yields the protein CASSPGGVSWPYEQYF.

This chain uses TRBV28 with TRBJ1-2; 9 nucleotides line up with TRBD1. The trim removed 6 bases at V and 4 bases at J, leaving 15 bases unmatched. CDR1 MDHEN and CDR2 SYDVKM come from the germline V gene. The CDR3 is 17 amino acids. CDR3 region: CASSPPGQGFLPYGYTF. DNA for the CDR3: TGTGCCAGCAGCCCACCGGGACAGGGATTTCTCCCCTATGGCTACACCTTC.

This clone was seen only once. V gene TRBV5-1 combines with J gene TRBJ2-7, with D possibly being TRBD1 (6 bases). V was clipped by 0 bases and J by 3 bases, with 19 bases between them. The CDR3 covers 17 residues. Germline-derived CDR1 and CDR2 are SGHRS and YFSETQ. CDR3 amino acids: CASSLGPGDTENYEQYF. DNA for the CDR3: TGCGCCAGCAGCTTGGGTCCCGGGGACACAGAGAACTACGAGCAGTACTTC.

This sequence joins TRBV27 and TRBJ1-6, with unresolved D. The V end lost 2 bases, the J end lost 13 bases, and 12 bases lay between the germline ends. This CDR3 region has 13 residues. Germline values: CDR1 MNHEY, CDR2 SMNVEV (reference sequence). CDR3 sequence (DNA): TGTGCCAGCAGTTTAGTTAGCCTTTCGCCCCTCCACTTT. This encodes CASSLVSLSPLHF.

V and J are TRBV19 and TRBJ2-7; 8 nucleotides line up with TRBD1. Per germline, CDR1 LNHDA and CDR2 SQIVND (reference sequence). This CDR3 is 13 amino acids long. The trim removed 8 bases at V and 7 bases at J, leaving 10 bases unmatched. CDR3 in DNA: TGTGCCAGTGCCGTTGGACAGGGAGGTGAGCAGTACTTC. Residues: CASAVGQGGEQYF.

This chain uses TRBV6-1 with TRBJ1-1; TRBD1 agrees at 11 bases. Germline trimming cut 4 bases from V and 3 bases from J; bases unmatched to any gene: 1. The CDR3 has 14 residues. Germline CDR1 and CDR2: MNHNS and SASEGT. CDR3 DNA sequence: TGTGCCAGCAGTGGGACAGGGGGCTACACTGAAGCTTTCTTT. Its protein product is CASSGTGGYTEAFF.

CDR3 loop: CASSREGTKNIQYF. The CDR3 nucleotides read TGTGCCAGTAGTAGGGAGGGGACCAAAAACATTCAGTACTTC. V and J are TRBV19 and TRBJ2-4; 7 bases agree with TRBD2. Germline-derived CDR1 and CDR2 are LNHDA and SQIVND (reference sequence). Trimming removed 4 bases from V and 2 bases from J; junction bases left unmatched: 2. This CDR3 comprises 14 residues. The full variable domain, completed using reference TRBV19 and TRBJ2-4, is DGGITQSPKYLFRKEGQNVTLSCEQNLNHDAMYWYRQDPGQGLRLIYYSQIVNDFQKGDIAEGYSVSREKKESFPLTVTSAQKNPTAFYLCASSREGTKNIQYFGAGTRLSVL.

V gene TRBV5-6 combines with J gene TRBJ1-5, with 8 bases that match TRBD1. This CDR3 contains 14 residues. CDR1 and CDR2 from the germline V gene are SGHDT and YYEEEE. Trimming took 3 bases from V and 2 from J; bases not matched to a gene: 1. The CDR3 DNA reads TGTGCCAGCAGCTCGGACAGGGGCAATCAGCCCCAGCATTTT. Translating gives CASSSDRGNQPQHF.

The CDR3 loop reads CASSQMTEDTGELFF. The DNA for the CDR3 is TGCGCCAGCAGCCAAATGACAGAGGACACCGGGGAGCTGTTTTTT. The chain joins TRBV4-1 to TRBJ2-2, with D tentatively TRBD1 (5 bases). Trimming cost V 2 bases and J 3 bases, with 10 bases left between them. CDR3 length: 15 residues. Germline V lookup: CDR1 MGHRA, CDR2 YSYEKL.